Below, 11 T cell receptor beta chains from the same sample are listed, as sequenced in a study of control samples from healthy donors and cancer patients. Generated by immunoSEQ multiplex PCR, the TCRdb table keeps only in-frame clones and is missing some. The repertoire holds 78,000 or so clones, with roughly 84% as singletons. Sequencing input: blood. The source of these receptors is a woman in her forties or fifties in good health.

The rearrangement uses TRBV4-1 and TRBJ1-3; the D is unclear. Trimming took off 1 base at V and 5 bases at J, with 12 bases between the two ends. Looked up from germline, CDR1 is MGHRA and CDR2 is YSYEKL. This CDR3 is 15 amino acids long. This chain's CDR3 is CASSQVWGGRNTIYF. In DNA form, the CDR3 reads TGCGCCAGCAGCCAAGTTTGGGGAGGTCGAAACACCATATATTTT.

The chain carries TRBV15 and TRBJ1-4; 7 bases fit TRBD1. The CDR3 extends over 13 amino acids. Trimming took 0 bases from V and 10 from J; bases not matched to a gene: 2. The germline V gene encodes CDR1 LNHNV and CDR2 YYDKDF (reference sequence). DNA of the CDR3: TGTGCCACCAGCAGAGATACAGGGGCAAAACTGTTTTTT. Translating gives CATSRDTGAKLFF.

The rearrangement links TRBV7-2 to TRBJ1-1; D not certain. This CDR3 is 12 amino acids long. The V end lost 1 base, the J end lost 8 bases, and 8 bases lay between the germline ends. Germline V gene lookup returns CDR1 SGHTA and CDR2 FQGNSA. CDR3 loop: CASSLGHQEAFF. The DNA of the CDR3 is TGTGCCAGCAGCTTAGGACATCAAGAAGCTTTCTTT.

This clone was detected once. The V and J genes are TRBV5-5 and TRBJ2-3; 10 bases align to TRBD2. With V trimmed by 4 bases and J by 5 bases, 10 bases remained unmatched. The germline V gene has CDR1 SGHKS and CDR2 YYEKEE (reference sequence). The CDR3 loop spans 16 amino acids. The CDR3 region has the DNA TGTGCCAGCAGCCAGGACTTAGCGGGGGGAGGAGATACGCAGTATTTT. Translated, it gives CASSQDLAGGGDTQYF.

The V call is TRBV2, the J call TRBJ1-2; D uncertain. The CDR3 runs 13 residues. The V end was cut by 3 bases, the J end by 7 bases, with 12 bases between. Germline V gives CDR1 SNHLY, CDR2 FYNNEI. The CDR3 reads CASSEEGWGGYTF. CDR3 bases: TGTGCCAGCAGTGAGGAAGGCTGGGGTGGCTACACCTTC.

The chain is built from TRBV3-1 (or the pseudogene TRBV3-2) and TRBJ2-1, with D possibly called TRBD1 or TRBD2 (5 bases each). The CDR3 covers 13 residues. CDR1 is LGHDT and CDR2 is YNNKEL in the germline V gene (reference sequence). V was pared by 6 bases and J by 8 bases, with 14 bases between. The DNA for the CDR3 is TGTGCCAGCAGACTAGGGACGGAGGATGAGCAGTTCTTC. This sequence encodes CASRLGTEDEQFF.

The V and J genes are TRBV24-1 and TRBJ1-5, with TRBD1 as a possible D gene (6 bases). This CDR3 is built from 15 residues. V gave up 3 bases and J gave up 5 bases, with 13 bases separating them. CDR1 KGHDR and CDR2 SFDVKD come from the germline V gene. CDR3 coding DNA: TGTGCCACCAGTGATCCCCGGGACACCGATCAGCCCCAGCATTTT. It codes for CATSDPRDTDQPQHF.

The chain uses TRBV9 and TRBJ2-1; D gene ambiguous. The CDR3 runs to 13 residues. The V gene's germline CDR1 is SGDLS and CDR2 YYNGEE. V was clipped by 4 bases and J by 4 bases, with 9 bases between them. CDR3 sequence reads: CASSFSQYNEQFF. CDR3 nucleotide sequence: TGTGCCAGCAGCTTTAGCCAGTACAATGAGCAGTTCTTC. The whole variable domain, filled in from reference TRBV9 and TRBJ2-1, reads DSGVTQTPKHLITATGQRVTLRCSPRSGDLSVYWYQQSLDQGLQFLIQYYNGEERAKGNILERFSAQQFPDLHSELNLSSLELGDSALYFCASSFSQYNEQFFGPGTRLTVL.

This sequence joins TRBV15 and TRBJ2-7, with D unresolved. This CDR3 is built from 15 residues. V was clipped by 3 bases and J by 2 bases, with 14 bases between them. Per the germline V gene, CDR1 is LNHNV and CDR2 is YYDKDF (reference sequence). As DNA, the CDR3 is TGTGCCACCAGCAGGGGGTCCGACAAAGCCTACGAGCAGTACTTC. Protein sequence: CATSRGSDKAYEQYF.

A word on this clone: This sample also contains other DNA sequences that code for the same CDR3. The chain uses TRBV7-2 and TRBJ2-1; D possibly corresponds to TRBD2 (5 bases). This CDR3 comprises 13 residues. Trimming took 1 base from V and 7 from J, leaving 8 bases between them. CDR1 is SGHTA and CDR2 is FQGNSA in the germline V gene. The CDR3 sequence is CASSLGPGNEQFF. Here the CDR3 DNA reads TGTGCCAGCAGCTTAGGGCCGGGGAATGAGCAGTTCTTC.

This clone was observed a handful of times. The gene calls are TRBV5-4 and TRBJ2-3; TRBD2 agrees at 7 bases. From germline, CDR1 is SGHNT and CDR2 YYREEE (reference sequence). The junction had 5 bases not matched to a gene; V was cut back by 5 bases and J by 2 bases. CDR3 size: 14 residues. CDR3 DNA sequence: TGTGCCAGCAGGGGGGGGAGGTCCACAGATACGCAGTATTTT. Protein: CASRGGRSTDTQYF.